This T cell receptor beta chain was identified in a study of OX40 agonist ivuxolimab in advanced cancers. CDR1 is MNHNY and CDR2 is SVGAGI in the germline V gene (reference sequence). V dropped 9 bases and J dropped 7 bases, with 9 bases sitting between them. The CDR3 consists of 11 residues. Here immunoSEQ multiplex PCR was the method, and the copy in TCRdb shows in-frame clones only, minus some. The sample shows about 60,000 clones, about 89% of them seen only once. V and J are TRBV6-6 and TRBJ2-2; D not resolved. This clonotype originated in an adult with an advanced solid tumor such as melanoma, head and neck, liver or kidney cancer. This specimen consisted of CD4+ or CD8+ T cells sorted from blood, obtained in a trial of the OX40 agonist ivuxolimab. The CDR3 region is CASGRFGELFF. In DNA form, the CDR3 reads TGTGCCAGTGGTCGCTTCGGGGAGCTGTTTTTT.